Listed here are 2 T cell receptor beta chains from one sample, sequenced in a study of OX40 agonist ivuxolimab in advanced cancers. The table came from immunoSEQ multiplex PCR; TCRdb's copy has only in-frame clones and leaves some out. Among fewer than 55,000 clones listed, approximately 86% were seen once. Sample: CD4+ or CD8+ T cells sorted from blood, taken in a trial of the OX40 agonist ivuxolimab. The source is an adult with an advanced solid tumor such as melanoma, head and neck, liver or kidney cancer.

The chain carries TRBV9 and TRBJ1-1; possibly TRBD1 for D (6 bases). The germline CDR1 and CDR2 sequences are SGDLS and YYNGEE. The germline V and J ends were trimmed by 4 bases and 1 base, with 17 bases remaining between them. This CDR3 has 16 amino acids. In nucleotides, the CDR3 is TGTGCCAGCAGCTCCGGGGGCCGGGGACCGAACACTGAAGCTTTCTTT. It yields the protein CASSSGGRGPNTEAFF.

The chain joins TRBV11-1 to TRBJ2-5; tentatively, D is TRBD1 (6 bases). This CDR3 contains 16 residues. Germline CDR1 and CDR2: SGHAT and FQDESV (reference sequence). Trimming removed 2 bases at V and 3 bases at J, with 16 bases between. CDR3 region: CASSLLAGEDEETQYF. The CDR3 nucleotides read TGTGCCAGCAGCTTACTTGCAGGGGAAGATGAAGAGACCCAGTACTTC.